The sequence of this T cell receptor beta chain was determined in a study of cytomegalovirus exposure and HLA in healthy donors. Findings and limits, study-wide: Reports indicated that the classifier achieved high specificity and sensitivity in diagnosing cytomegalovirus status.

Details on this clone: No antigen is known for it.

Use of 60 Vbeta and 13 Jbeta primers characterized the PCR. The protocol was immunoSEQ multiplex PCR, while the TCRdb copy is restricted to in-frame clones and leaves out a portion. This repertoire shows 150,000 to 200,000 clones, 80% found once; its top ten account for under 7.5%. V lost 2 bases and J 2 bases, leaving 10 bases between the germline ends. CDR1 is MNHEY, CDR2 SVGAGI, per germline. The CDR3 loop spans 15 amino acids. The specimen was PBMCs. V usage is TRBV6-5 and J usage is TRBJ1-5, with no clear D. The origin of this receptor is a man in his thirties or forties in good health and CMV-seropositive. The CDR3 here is CASSYGPGGNQPQHF. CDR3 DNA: TGTGCCAGCAGTTACGGTCCGGGAGGCAATCAGCCCCAGCATTTT.